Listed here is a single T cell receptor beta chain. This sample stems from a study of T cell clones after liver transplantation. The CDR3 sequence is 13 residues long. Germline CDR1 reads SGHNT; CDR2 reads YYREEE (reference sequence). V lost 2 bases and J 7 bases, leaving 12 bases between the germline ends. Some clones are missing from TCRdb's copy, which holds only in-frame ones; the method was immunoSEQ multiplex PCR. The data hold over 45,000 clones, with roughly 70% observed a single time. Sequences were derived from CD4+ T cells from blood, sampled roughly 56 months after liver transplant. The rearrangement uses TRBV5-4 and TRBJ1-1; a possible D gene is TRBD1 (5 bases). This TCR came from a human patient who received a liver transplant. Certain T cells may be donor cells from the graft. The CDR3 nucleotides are TGTGCCAGCAGCTTATCGACCCAGGGTGAAGCTTTCTTT. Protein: CASSLSTQGEAFF.